Below, 18 T cell receptor beta chains from the same sample are listed, as sequenced in a study of response to subunit inactivated influenza vaccine. TCRdb re-called the RT-PCR reads with MiXCR, one entry per CDR3 protein. The sample shows about 520,000 distinct CDR3 sequences, around 7.9% of them seen only once. The starting material was PBMCs from blood, obtained less than 30 months after vaccination. The origin of the receptors is a man aged 50 to 69 who received an inactivated influenza vaccine.

This clonotype has ten or more counts. The J gene is TRBJ1-2, the V gene TRBV28; tentative D call: TRBD1 (6 bases). V was clipped by 1 base and J by 4 bases, with 13 bases between them. Germline lookup yields CDR1 MDHEN and CDR2 SYDVKM. The CDR3 has 15 residues. The CDR3 loop reads CASSLFTPGAYGYTF. In DNA, the CDR3 is TGTGCCAGCAGTTTATTTACCCCAGGGGCCTATGGCTACACCTTC.

In its sample, this clonotype was seen a few times. This sequence joins TRBV20-1 and TRBJ1-4; 7 nucleotides align to TRBD1. Germline CDR1 is DFQATT and CDR2 is SNEGSKA (reference sequence). The V segment lost 6 bases and the J segment 8 bases; nucleotides outside the gene matches: 6. This CDR3 comprises 12 residues. The chain's CDR3 is CSAQGKGEKLFF. CDR3 bases: TGCAGTGCACAGGGGAAAGGCGAAAAACTGTTTTTT.

The sample holds a few counts of this clonotype. This chain links TRBV5-1 with TRBJ2-7; 8 bases line up with TRBD2. J gave up 3 bases and V 5 bases, and 10 bases lay outside the gene matches. The CDR3 is made up of 15 amino acids. CDR1 and CDR2 from the germline V gene are SGHRS and YFSETQ. The chain's CDR3 is CASRPGLARIYEQYF. Here the CDR3 DNA reads TGCGCCAGCAGGCCAGGACTAGCCCGGATCTACGAGCAGTACTTC.

This sequence joins TRBV6-2 or TRBV6-3 and TRBJ2-7, with 11 bases aligning to TRBD2. Germline V gene lookup returns CDR1 MNHEY and CDR2 SVGEGT. The CDR3 contains 15 residues. The J segment lost 0 bases and the V segment lost 5 bases, leaving 3 bases of the junction unmatched. CDR3 residues: CASSVLAGASYEQYF. As DNA, the CDR3 is TGTGCCAGCAGTGTACTAGCGGGAGCCTCCTACGAGCAGTACTTC.

This clonotype has only a few counts. V is TRBV29-1 and J is TRBJ2-2, with unresolved D. This CDR3 contains 14 residues. Looked up from germline, CDR1 is SQVTM and CDR2 is ANQGSEA. V was clipped by 0 bases and J by 3 bases, with 8 bases between them. The CDR3: CSVEDTGYTGELFF. DNA of the CDR3: TGCAGCGTTGAAGACACCGGCTACACCGGGGAGCTGTTTTTT.

The V and J genes are TRBV20-1 and TRBJ2-1; a weak D match, TRBD2 (6 bases). This CDR3 comprises 12 residues. CDR1 and CDR2 from the germline V gene are DFQATT and SNEGSKA (reference sequence). Trimming shortened V by 3 bases and J by 10 bases, and 13 bases separated the two germline ends. The CDR3 DNA reads TGCAGTGCTAGCGGAGGGTTTGGAGAGCAGTTCTTC. Translated, it gives CSASGGFGEQFF.

This clonotype was seen more than once but under ten times. In nucleotides, the CDR3 is TGTGCCAGCAGTGAACCATGGGGGACCCAGTACTTC. Protein: CASSEPWGTQYF. The rearrangement uses TRBV2 and TRBJ2-5; no definite D call. Looked up from germline, CDR1 is SNHLY and CDR2 is FYNNEI. The CDR3 contains 12 residues. Trimming took 2 bases from V and 7 from J, leaving 8 bases between them.

This clonotype showed up just a few times. The V call is TRBV4-1, the J call TRBJ1-4; TRBD1 matches at 8 bases. The CDR3 is 14 amino acids. Germline V CDR1 and CDR2: MGHRA, YSYEKL. V gave up 5 bases and J gave up 8 bases; unmatched junction bases: 7. The CDR3 is CASSETGEYEKLFF. The DNA for the CDR3 is TGCGCCAGCAGCGAGACAGGGGAGTACGAAAAACTGTTTTTT.

This sequence joins TRBV5-1 and TRBJ2-3; 10 nucleotides line up with TRBD2. V dropped 1 base and J dropped 2; count of bases not matched to a gene: 4. Germline V CDR1 and CDR2: SGHRS, YFSETQ. This CDR3 contains 16 residues. CDR3 bases: TGCGCCAGCAGCTTGTATACTAGCGGGGTCACAGATACGCAGTATTTT. Translated: CASSLYTSGVTDTQYF.

V is TRBV20-1 and J is TRBJ2-4; D gene ambiguous. Germline-derived CDR1 and CDR2 are DFQATT and SNEGSKA (reference sequence). The CDR3 consists of 14 residues. Trimming shortened V by 6 bases and J by 7 bases, and 19 bases separated the two germline ends. CDR3 region: CSAERYLWANIQYF. DNA of the CDR3: TGCAGTGCGGAGAGGTACCTCTGGGCGAACATTCAGTACTTC.

In its sample, this clonotype was seen many times. The gene calls are TRBV24-1 and TRBJ1-2, with 7 bases matching TRBD1. Trimming took 4 bases from V and 13 from J; bases not matched to a gene: 8. Germline V gene lookup returns CDR1 KGHDR and CDR2 SFDVKD. The CDR3 sequence is 12 residues long. The CDR3 DNA follows: TGTGCCACCAGTGAACAGGGGTGGAGGTTCACCTTC. This codes for CATSEQGWRFTF.

This clonotype came up many times. This chain joins TRBV5-1 and TRBJ1-5; D remains unclear. Trimming took 3 bases from V and 5 from J, leaving 15 bases between them. Germline CDR1 SGHRS, CDR2 YFSETQ. The CDR3 length is 15 residues. CDR3 in DNA: TGCGCCAGCAGCTCCATGCCGGGTCCCGATCAGCCCCAGCATTTT. Its translation is CASSSMPGPDQPQHF.

This clonotype was detected a few times. The V call is TRBV5-4, the J call TRBJ2-5; 7 nucleotides line up with TRBD2. With V trimmed by 1 base and J by 3 bases, 3 bases remained unmatched. In germline, CDR1 is SGHNT, CDR2 YYREEE (reference sequence). The CDR3 covers 14 residues. This CDR3 reads CASSLLAAEETQYF. CDR3 nucleotide sequence: TGTGCCAGCAGCTTGCTAGCGGCGGAAGAGACCCAGTACTTC.

This clonotype was seen at least ten times. The V call is TRBV29-1, the J call TRBJ2-7; 10 bases are a match to TRBD1. Germline CDR1 is SQVTM and CDR2 is ANQGSEA. J was trimmed by 3 bases and V by 2 bases; bases with no gene match: 1. The CDR3 has 13 amino acids. The CDR3 DNA follows: TGCAGCGTTGAATGGGACAGGGGCTACGAGCAGTACTTC. Protein sequence: CSVEWDRGYEQYF.

The table lists this clonotype with many counts. The chain employs TRBV10-1 and TRBJ2-1; 7 bases fit TRBD1. The CDR3 is 15 residues long. Germline values: CDR1 WNHNN, CDR2 SYGVQD (reference sequence). J lost 10 bases, V lost 4 bases, and 13 bases had no gene match. In nucleotides, the CDR3 is TGCGCCAGCAGTGGGTTGGCCGGGACAGCCCAGGAGCAGTTCTTC. This gives the protein CASSGLAGTAQEQFF.

The chain joins TRBV28 to TRBJ1-1; tentatively, D is TRBD1 (5 bases). Trimming took off 7 bases at V and 0 bases at J, with 9 bases between the two ends. CDR1 MDHEN and CDR2 SYDVKM come from the germline V gene. The CDR3 loop spans 13 amino acids. CDR3 nucleotide sequence: TGTGCCAGCATGCGGGACCTGAACACTGAAGCTTTCTTT. Encoded protein: CASMRDLNTEAFF.

This clonotype appeared a few times. The rearrangement links TRBV12-3 or TRBV12-4 to TRBJ1-2; D is possibly TRBD1 (5 bases). The length of the CDR3 is 13 residues. The V end lost 1 base, the J end lost 13 bases, and 16 bases lay between the germline ends. The chain's CDR3 is CASSLVGDGVRTF. In nucleotides, the CDR3 is TGTGCCAGCAGTTTAGTGGGGGACGGAGTTCGCACCTTC.

The chain carries TRBV5-4 and TRBJ1-4; D is perhaps TRBD1 (5 bases). CDR1 and CDR2 (germline): SGHNT, YYREEE (reference sequence). The CDR3 covers 14 residues. V was pared by 3 bases and J by 8 bases, with 14 bases between. CDR3: CASSSEGRDEKLFF. The CDR3 nucleotides read TGTGCCAGCAGCTCGGAAGGGAGGGACGAAAAACTGTTTTTT.